This TCR beta chain is drawn from a study of memory CD4+ T cells and cytomegalovirus serostatus. The sort gate was single viable CD3+CD4+CD8-CD45RO+ cells for memory CD4+ T cells. Germline V lookup: CDR1 LGHNA, CDR2 YNFKEQ. The CDR3 loop spans 15 amino acids. V lost 4 bases and J lost 11; bases outside the gene matches: 15. Sequencing used immunoSEQ multiplex PCR; TCRdb keeps in-frame clones, though not all of them. The table includes some 60,000 clones, around three quarters detected once. The chain is built from TRBV4-2 and TRBJ1-1, with 8 bases identical to TRBD1. The sequence derives from an adult in good health and CMV-seropositive. Sequenced input: memory CD4+ T cells from blood. The CDR3 loop reads CASSPGTGGGRVAFF. The CDR3 nucleotides read TGTGCCAGCAGCCCGGGGACAGGAGGCGGCCGGGTTGCTTTCTTT.